What follows is one T cell receptor (beta chain) and its context. From blood CD8+ and CD4+ T cells, TCR beta sequences were generated. TEMRA cells were FACS-enriched, unlike CD8+ and CD4+ T cells, which were negatively isolated. This sample was taken from a study of CD8 T cells in Susac syndrome. The authors reverse transcribed 0.5 to 1 ug RNA with random hexamers. MiXCR, applied by TCRdb to the immunoSEQ multiplex PCR reads, yields one record per CDR3 protein. The sample has just over 300,000 distinct CDR3 sequences; about 92% are singletons. V was clipped by 5 bases and J by 5 bases; unmatched bases: 4. The CDR3 length is 15 residues.

The chain has TRBV12-3 or TRBV12-4 and TRBJ2-2, with 11 positions matching TRBD1. The sequenced sample consisted of CD4+ T cells from PBMCs. This receptor was obtained from a human donor with multiple sclerosis. The CDR3 sequence is CASSRGQGATGELFF. The CDR3 DNA reads TGTGCCAGCAGTCGTGGACAGGGGGCGACCGGGGAGCTGTTTTTT.